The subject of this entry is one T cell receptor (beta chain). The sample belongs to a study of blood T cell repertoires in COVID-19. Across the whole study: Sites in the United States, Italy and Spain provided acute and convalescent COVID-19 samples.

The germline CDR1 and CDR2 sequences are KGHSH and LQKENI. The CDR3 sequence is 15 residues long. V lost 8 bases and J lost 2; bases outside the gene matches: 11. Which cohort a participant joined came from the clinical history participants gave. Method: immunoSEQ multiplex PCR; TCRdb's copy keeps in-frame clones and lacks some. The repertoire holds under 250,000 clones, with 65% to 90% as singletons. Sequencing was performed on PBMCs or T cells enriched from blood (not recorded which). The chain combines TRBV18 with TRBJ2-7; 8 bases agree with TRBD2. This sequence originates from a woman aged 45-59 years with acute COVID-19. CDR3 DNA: TGTGCCAGCCTTATGAGCGGGAGCCTACCCTACGAGCAGTACTTC. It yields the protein CASLMSGSLPYEQYF.